Shown below are 13 T cell receptor beta chains from a single sample sequenced in a study of a mutant IDH1 vaccine in newly diagnosed glioma. Sample time point: week 35, safety follow-up. The investigators gave 300 ug of mutant IDH1 20-mer peptide in each vaccine dose, together with topical imiquimod. The repertoire was sequenced with immunoSEQ multiplex PCR; TCRdb's copy has only in-frame clones and lacks some. This sample has 25,000 to 30,000 clones; 65% to 80% occur once, and the top ten carry 6% to 9.5%. Their target antigens are unknown. The specimen comprised PBMCs, sampled from a glioma patient whose treatment included an IDH1 peptide vaccine. Every receptor here comes from a man aged 50-60 years with glioma.

The chain joins TRBV19 to TRBJ2-3, with D maybe TRBD1 (5 bases). The V gene's germline CDR1 is LNHDA and CDR2 SQIVND (reference sequence). The V end was cut by 10 bases, the J end by 4 bases, with 9 bases between. CDR3 length: 11 amino acids. The CDR3 DNA reads as TGTGCCACCGCAGGGTCAGATACGCAGTATTTT. Its protein product is CATAGSDTQYF.

The chain carries TRBV7-2 and TRBJ1-3; D remains unclear. The CDR3 runs 15 residues. V was shortened by 4 bases and J by 0 bases, with 10 bases between the two germline ends. Germline assignment: CDR1 SGHTA and CDR2 FQGNSA. CDR3 coding DNA: TGTGCCAGCAGCTCGAGGACGGCCTCTGGAAACACCATATATTTT. It encodes CASSSRTASGNTIYF.

The J gene is TRBJ1-4, the V gene TRBV29-1, with D unresolved. The V gene's germline CDR1 is SQVTM and CDR2 ANQGSEA. This CDR3 spans 12 amino acids. Trimming left V 7 bases short and J 4 bases short, with 10 bases between. The CDR3 nucleotides are TGCAGCGCCCTGTCCCGTAATGAAAAACTGTTTTTT. Its translation is CSALSRNEKLFF. Complete variable domain (other parts from reference TRBV29-1 and TRBJ1-4): SAVISQKPSRDICQRGTSLTIQCQVDSQVTMMFWYRQQPGQSLTLIATANQGSEATYESGFVIDKFPISRPNLTFSTLTVSNMSPEDSSIYLCSALSRNEKLFFGSGTQLSVL.

This rearrangement joins TRBV18 to TRBJ2-7; D unclear. Trimming removed 3 bases from V and 1 base from J, with 10 bases in between. CDR1 and CDR2 (germline): KGHSH, LQKENI. The CDR3 is made up of 14 amino acids. CDR3 sequence reads: CASSPQVSSYEQYF. The CDR3 bases are TGTGCCAGCTCACCTCAGGTATCATCCTACGAGCAGTACTTC.

The chain joins TRBV7-8 to TRBJ2-2; TRBD2 matches 7 bases. The trim removed 10 bases at V and 6 bases at J, leaving 8 bases unmatched. This CDR3 has 13 residues. Looked up from germline, CDR1 is SGHVS and CDR2 is FQNEAQ. The CDR3 DNA reads as TGTGCCATCACTCGGGAGGCGGCCGGGGAGCTGTTTTTT. It encodes CAITREAAGELFF. The variable domain in full, completed from reference TRBV7-8 and TRBJ2-2, reads GAGVSQSPRYKVAKRGQDVALRCDPISGHVSLFWYQQALGQGPEFLTYFQNEAQLDKSGLPSDRFFAERPEGSVSTLKIQRTQQEDSAVYLCAITREAAGELFFGEGSRLTVL.

V is TRBV7-9 and J is TRBJ2-3; 7 nucleotides match TRBD1. The V and J ends lost 3 bases and 2 bases, in that order; junction bases with no gene match: 14. Germline CDR1 is SEHNR and CDR2 is FQNEAQ (reference sequence). The CDR3 contains 18 residues. CDR3 amino acids: CASSFIGATGPLTDTQYF. The CDR3 DNA reads as TGTGCCAGCAGCTTTATTGGGGCGACAGGGCCCCTCACAGATACGCAGTATTTT.

This clone showed up just once. V gene TRBV7-2 combines with J gene TRBJ1-1; 7 nucleotides agree with TRBD1. Germline CDR1 SGHTA, CDR2 FQGNSA. The V segment lost 8 bases and the J segment 8 bases; nucleotides outside the gene matches: 8. This CDR3 is built from 12 residues. CDR3 sequence reads: CASRQGLLEAFF. The CDR3 DNA follows: TGTGCCAGCCGACAGGGCCTATTGGAAGCTTTCTTT.

The chain combines TRBV15 with TRBJ2-7; D possibly matches TRBD1 or TRBD2 (5 bases each). CDR1 and CDR2 from the germline V gene are LNHNV and YYDKDF (reference sequence). V lost 1 base and J 0 bases, leaving 7 bases between the germline ends. This CDR3 spans 14 amino acids. CDR3 region: CATSRGGSSYEQYF. In DNA, the CDR3 is TGTGCCACCAGCAGAGGGGGGAGCTCCTACGAGCAGTACTTC.

The rearrangement links TRBV5-4 to TRBJ2-3, with 8 bases lining up with TRBD2. CDR1 is SGHNT, CDR2 YYREEE, per germline (reference sequence). V shed 6 bases and J 4 bases; nucleotides not matched to a gene: 4. This CDR3 is 13 amino acids long. CDR3 in DNA: TGTGCCAGCACCTGGACTAGCTCAGATACGCAGTATTTT. It codes for CASTWTSSDTQYF.

This clone has a single count. The chain has TRBV10-3 and TRBJ1-6; D gene unclear. The CDR3 has 14 residues. The germline V gene has CDR1 ENHRY and CDR2 SYGVKD. The V gene lost 6 bases and the J gene lost 7 bases, with 13 bases spanning the gap. CDR3 nucleotides: TGTGCCATCAGGCCTCCCACAGTCAATTCACCCCTCCACTTT. Its translation is CAIRPPTVNSPLHF.

The genes are TRBV4-1 and TRBJ2-7; TRBD1 might be the D (6 bases). The germline CDR1 and CDR2 sequences are MGHRA and YSYEKL. V was pared by 2 bases and J by 7 bases, with 12 bases between. CDR3 size: 13 residues. CDR3 residues: CASSQLGAWEQYF. CDR3 sequence (DNA): TGCGCCAGCAGCCAACTGGGGGCTTGGGAGCAGTACTTC.

The chain combines TRBV6-6 with TRBJ2-2; D ambiguous. The V gene's germline CDR1 is MNHNY and CDR2 SVGAGI (reference sequence). The V end was cut by 4 bases, the J end by 6 bases, with 3 bases between. This CDR3 contains 11 residues. The CDR3 DNA follows: TGTGCCAGCAGTTTCCCCGGGGAGCTGTTTTTT. Its protein product is CASSFPGELFF.

This clone has only one observation. The V gene is TRBV5-1, the J gene TRBJ2-3; 12 positions agree with TRBD2. With V trimmed by 0 bases and J by 2 bases, 4 bases remained unmatched. Germline CDR1 SGHRS, CDR2 YFSETQ. The CDR3 extends over 17 amino acids. The CDR3 DNA reads as TGCGCCAGCAGCTTGGATCTAGCGGGAGGGAACACAGATACGCAGTATTTT. Protein sequence: CASSLDLAGGNTDTQYF.